A selection of T cell receptor beta chains follows, all from one sample in a study of regulatory T cells in long-lasting Graves disease. MiXCR, applied by TCRdb to the multiplex PCR reads, yields one record per CDR3 protein. The repertoire holds 400,000 or so distinct CDR3 sequences, around a quarter seen once, with roughly 30% in the top ten. The starting material was peripheral blood mononuclear cells (PBMCs), obtained when the disease was refractory, from a patient treated with antithyroid drugs. These receptors all come from a female donor with Graves disease. CDR3s include the opening cysteine and the closing phenylalanine or tryptophan. Fields, in order: D gene, clone size, J gene, V gene, CDR3 protein, CDR3 DNA. D genes are given only for firm matches. Rows give clone size only sometimes, using once, few, many, or a class for an expanded clone.

TRBD1,.,TRBJ2-7,TRBV18,CASSPRPGQGPYEQYF,TGTGCCAGCTCACCAAGGCCGGGACAGGGACCCTACGAGCAGTACTTC
.,many,TRBJ2-5,TRBV6-2/TRBV6-3,CASSEGIQETQYF,TGTGCCAGCAGTGAAGGAATACAAGAGACCCAGTACTTC
.,many,TRBJ1-2,TRBV29-1,CSVVIVPIYGYTF,TGCAGCGTTGTCATAGTTCCCATCTATGGCTACACCTTC
.,.,TRBJ1-1,TRBV28,CASSPTWNTEAFF,TGTGCCAGCAGTCCCACATGGAACACTGAAGCTTTCTTT
.,many,TRBJ2-7,TRBV28,CASSLYETPYEQYF,TGTGCCAGCAGTTTATACGAAACTCCCTACGAGCAGTACTTC
.,few,TRBJ1-1,TRBV30,CAWSFDGGDTEAFF,TGTGCCTGGAGCTTCGACGGGGGGGACACTGAAGCTTTCTTT
.,.,TRBJ2-4,TRBV5-1,CASSLIGRGAKNIQYF,TGCGCCAGCAGCTTGATTGGACGGGGAGCCAAAAACATTCAGTACTTC
TRBD1,.,TRBJ1-2,TRBV28,CASSSKTGGGYGYTF,TGTGCCAGCAGTTCCAAGACAGGGGGCGGCTATGGCTACACCTTC
TRBD1,many,TRBJ1-6,TRBV20-1,CSASGTANSPLHF,TGCAGTGCTTCCGGGACAGCTAATTCACCCCTCCACTTT
.,few,TRBJ2-6,TRBV20-1,CSPLVAGANVLTF,TGCAGCCCGCTAGTTGCCGGGGCCAACGTCCTGACTTTC
TRBD2,many,TRBJ2-5,TRBV28,CASSFSSGRAHDETQYF,TGTGCCAGCAGTTTCAGTAGCGGGAGGGCGCACGACGAGACCCAGTACTTC
.,.,TRBJ2-7,TRBV3-1,CASSHRSGTKTYEQYF,TGTGCCAGCAGCCATAGATCAGGGACCAAAACCTACGAGCAGTACTTC
.,few,TRBJ1-1,TRBV20-1,CSASGGRNTEAFF,TGCAGTGCTAGCGGGGGCAGAAACACTGAAGCTTTCTTT
.,.,TRBJ2-7,TRBV20-1,CSARDLKGVSSYEQYF,TGCAGTGCTAGAGATCTTAAGGGGGTAAGCTCCTACGAGCAGTACTTC
.,many,TRBJ2-2,TRBV2,CASSEGVVTSGKTGELFF,TGTGCCAGCAGTGAAGGGGTGGTCACGTCAGGGAAGACCGGGGAGCTGTTTTTT
TRBD1,.,TRBJ1-5,TRBV10-3,CAIRNDRESQPQHF,TGTGCCATCAGAAACGACAGGGAAAGTCAGCCCCAGCATTTT
TRBD1,many,TRBJ2-7,TRBV2,CASTPRGTPEEQYF,TGTGCCAGCACCCCCAGGGGGACCCCGGAGGAGCAGTACTTC
.,few,TRBJ1-1,TRBV3-1,CASSHGVTGRATEAFF,TGTGCCAGCAGCCATGGGGTAACAGGTCGAGCCACTGAAGCTTTCTTT
.,many,TRBJ2-5,TRBV18,CASSHNQETQYF,TGTGCCAGCAGCCACAACCAAGAGACCCAGTACTTC
.,.,TRBJ1-5,TRBV7-3,CASSLRSEEGSQPQHF,TGTGCCAGCAGCTTAAGGTCCGAAGAGGGGAGTCAGCCCCAGCATTTT
.,.,TRBJ2-3,TRBV28,CASHGDTQYF,TGTGCGTCACACGGGGATACGCAGTATTTT
.,many,TRBJ2-7,TRBV12-3/TRBV12-4,CASSFTPGPEQYF,TGTGCCAGCAGTTTTACCCCGGGTCCGGAGCAGTACTTC
.,.,TRBJ2-4,TRBV7-9,CASSLYSWGSGKNIQYF,TGTGCCAGCAGCTTATATTCTTGGGGATCAGGCAAAAACATTCAGTACTTC
TRBD2,few,TRBJ2-1,TRBV6-1,CASSARLAGGSQSYNEQFF,TGTGCCAGCAGTGCCCGACTAGCGGGAGGATCGCAAAGCTACAATGAGCAGTTCTTC
.,.,TRBJ1-2,TRBV4-3,CASSQESVNYGYTF,TGCGCCAGCAGCCAAGAATCGGTGAACTATGGCTACACCTTC
.,.,TRBJ2-6,TRBV10-3,CAIRDSGANVLTF,TGTGCCATCAGAGACTCTGGGGCCAACGTCCTGACTTTC
TRBD1,many,TRBJ1-6,TRBV2,CASSVQGANSPLHF,TGTGCCAGCAGTGTTCAGGGGGCCAATTCACCCCTCCACTTT
.,few,TRBJ2-2,TRBV7-9,CASSRGGGWTGELFF,TGTGCCAGCAGCCGGGGAGGGGGCTGGACCGGGGAGCTGTTTTTT
.,.,TRBJ2-7,TRBV20-1,CSARDREYKGGYEQYF,TGCAGTGCTAGAGACAGAGAATACAAAGGCGGGTACGAGCAGTACTTC
TRBD2,.,TRBJ2-5,TRBV6-5,CASSSVGTSGRKETQYF,TGTGCCAGCAGTTCCGTCGGGACTAGCGGGAGAAAAGAGACCCAGTACTTC
TRBD2,.,TRBJ2-5,TRBV9,CASSVGGGGSGETQYF,TGTGCCAGCAGCGTAGGAGGCGGGGGGAGCGGAGAGACCCAGTACTTC
.,.,TRBJ2-7,TRBV6-2/TRBV6-3,CASSYEVAAYEQYF,TGTGCCAGCAGTTACGAGGTAGCGGCGTACGAGCAGTACTTC
.,few,TRBJ2-6,TRBV28,CASSEISSSGANVLTF,TGTGCCAGCAGCGAAATCAGTAGCTCTGGGGCCAACGTCCTGACTTTC
TRBD2,.,TRBJ2-7,TRBV15,CATSRDLGLAGGHEQYF,TGTGCCACCAGCAGAGACCTGGGACTAGCGGGAGGACACGAGCAGTACTTC
TRBD1,.,TRBJ1-2,TRBV6-1,CAILQGPPDGYTF,TGTGCCATCCTACAGGGGCCGCCTGACGGCTACACCTTC
TRBD1,few,TRBJ2-7,TRBV7-2,CASGQGTYEQYF,TGTGCCAGTGGACAGGGGACCTACGAGCAGTACTTC
.,.,TRBJ1-1,TRBV6-1,CASSDRGGATEAFF,TGTGCCAGCAGTGACCGGGGGGGGGCTACTGAAGCTTTCTTT